This T cell receptor beta chain appears in the sequencing data of a study of long-term antiretroviral therapy in people with HIV. CDR3 length: 15 residues. V was clipped by 2 bases and J by 0 bases, with 10 bases between them. Germline CDR1 and CDR2: KGHSH and LQKENI. Researchers report immunoSEQ v3.0 was run at survey level. Assay used: immunoSEQ multiplex PCR; TCRdb lists only in-frame clones, some missing. The sample has about 24,000 clones, 65% to 90% seen once. The specimen was unsorted PBMCs, collected at the start of antiretroviral therapy, before treatment. This sequence originates from a woman aged 18-29 years with HIV. This chain joins TRBV18 and TRBJ1-1; D remains unclear. The CDR3 protein is CASSPLVGVNTEAFF. As DNA, the CDR3 is TGTGCCAGCTCACCATTGGTTGGAGTGAACACTGAAGCTTTCTTT.